This record concerns one T cell receptor (beta chain) sequence. Some clones are missing from TCRdb's copy, which holds only in-frame ones; the method was immunoSEQ multiplex PCR. The table records hundreds of thousands of clones, 85% to 90% of them present only once. These data belong to a study of shared T cell receptors in the human thymus. CDR1 SGHTA and CDR2 FQGNSA come from the germline V gene. CDR3 length equals 16 residues. Trimming removed 3 bases from V and 5 bases from J; junction bases left unmatched: 7. The same sample was also studied in work on human thymus T cells. This second study notes: It was healthy Finnish infants having corrective surgery for congenital heart defects who were the donors. The thymus tissue came from resections taken during corrective heart surgery. Highly overlapping thymic repertoires in unrelated individuals were reported by related research.

The sample was thymocytes. V is TRBV7-2 and J is TRBJ2-1, with 10 nucleotides matching TRBD2. The TCR sequence derives from a boy under two years old with a congenital heart defect. The CDR3 reads CASSFQGTSVNNEQFF. The DNA of the CDR3 is TGTGCCAGCAGCTTCCAGGGGACTAGCGTTAACAATGAGCAGTTCTTC.